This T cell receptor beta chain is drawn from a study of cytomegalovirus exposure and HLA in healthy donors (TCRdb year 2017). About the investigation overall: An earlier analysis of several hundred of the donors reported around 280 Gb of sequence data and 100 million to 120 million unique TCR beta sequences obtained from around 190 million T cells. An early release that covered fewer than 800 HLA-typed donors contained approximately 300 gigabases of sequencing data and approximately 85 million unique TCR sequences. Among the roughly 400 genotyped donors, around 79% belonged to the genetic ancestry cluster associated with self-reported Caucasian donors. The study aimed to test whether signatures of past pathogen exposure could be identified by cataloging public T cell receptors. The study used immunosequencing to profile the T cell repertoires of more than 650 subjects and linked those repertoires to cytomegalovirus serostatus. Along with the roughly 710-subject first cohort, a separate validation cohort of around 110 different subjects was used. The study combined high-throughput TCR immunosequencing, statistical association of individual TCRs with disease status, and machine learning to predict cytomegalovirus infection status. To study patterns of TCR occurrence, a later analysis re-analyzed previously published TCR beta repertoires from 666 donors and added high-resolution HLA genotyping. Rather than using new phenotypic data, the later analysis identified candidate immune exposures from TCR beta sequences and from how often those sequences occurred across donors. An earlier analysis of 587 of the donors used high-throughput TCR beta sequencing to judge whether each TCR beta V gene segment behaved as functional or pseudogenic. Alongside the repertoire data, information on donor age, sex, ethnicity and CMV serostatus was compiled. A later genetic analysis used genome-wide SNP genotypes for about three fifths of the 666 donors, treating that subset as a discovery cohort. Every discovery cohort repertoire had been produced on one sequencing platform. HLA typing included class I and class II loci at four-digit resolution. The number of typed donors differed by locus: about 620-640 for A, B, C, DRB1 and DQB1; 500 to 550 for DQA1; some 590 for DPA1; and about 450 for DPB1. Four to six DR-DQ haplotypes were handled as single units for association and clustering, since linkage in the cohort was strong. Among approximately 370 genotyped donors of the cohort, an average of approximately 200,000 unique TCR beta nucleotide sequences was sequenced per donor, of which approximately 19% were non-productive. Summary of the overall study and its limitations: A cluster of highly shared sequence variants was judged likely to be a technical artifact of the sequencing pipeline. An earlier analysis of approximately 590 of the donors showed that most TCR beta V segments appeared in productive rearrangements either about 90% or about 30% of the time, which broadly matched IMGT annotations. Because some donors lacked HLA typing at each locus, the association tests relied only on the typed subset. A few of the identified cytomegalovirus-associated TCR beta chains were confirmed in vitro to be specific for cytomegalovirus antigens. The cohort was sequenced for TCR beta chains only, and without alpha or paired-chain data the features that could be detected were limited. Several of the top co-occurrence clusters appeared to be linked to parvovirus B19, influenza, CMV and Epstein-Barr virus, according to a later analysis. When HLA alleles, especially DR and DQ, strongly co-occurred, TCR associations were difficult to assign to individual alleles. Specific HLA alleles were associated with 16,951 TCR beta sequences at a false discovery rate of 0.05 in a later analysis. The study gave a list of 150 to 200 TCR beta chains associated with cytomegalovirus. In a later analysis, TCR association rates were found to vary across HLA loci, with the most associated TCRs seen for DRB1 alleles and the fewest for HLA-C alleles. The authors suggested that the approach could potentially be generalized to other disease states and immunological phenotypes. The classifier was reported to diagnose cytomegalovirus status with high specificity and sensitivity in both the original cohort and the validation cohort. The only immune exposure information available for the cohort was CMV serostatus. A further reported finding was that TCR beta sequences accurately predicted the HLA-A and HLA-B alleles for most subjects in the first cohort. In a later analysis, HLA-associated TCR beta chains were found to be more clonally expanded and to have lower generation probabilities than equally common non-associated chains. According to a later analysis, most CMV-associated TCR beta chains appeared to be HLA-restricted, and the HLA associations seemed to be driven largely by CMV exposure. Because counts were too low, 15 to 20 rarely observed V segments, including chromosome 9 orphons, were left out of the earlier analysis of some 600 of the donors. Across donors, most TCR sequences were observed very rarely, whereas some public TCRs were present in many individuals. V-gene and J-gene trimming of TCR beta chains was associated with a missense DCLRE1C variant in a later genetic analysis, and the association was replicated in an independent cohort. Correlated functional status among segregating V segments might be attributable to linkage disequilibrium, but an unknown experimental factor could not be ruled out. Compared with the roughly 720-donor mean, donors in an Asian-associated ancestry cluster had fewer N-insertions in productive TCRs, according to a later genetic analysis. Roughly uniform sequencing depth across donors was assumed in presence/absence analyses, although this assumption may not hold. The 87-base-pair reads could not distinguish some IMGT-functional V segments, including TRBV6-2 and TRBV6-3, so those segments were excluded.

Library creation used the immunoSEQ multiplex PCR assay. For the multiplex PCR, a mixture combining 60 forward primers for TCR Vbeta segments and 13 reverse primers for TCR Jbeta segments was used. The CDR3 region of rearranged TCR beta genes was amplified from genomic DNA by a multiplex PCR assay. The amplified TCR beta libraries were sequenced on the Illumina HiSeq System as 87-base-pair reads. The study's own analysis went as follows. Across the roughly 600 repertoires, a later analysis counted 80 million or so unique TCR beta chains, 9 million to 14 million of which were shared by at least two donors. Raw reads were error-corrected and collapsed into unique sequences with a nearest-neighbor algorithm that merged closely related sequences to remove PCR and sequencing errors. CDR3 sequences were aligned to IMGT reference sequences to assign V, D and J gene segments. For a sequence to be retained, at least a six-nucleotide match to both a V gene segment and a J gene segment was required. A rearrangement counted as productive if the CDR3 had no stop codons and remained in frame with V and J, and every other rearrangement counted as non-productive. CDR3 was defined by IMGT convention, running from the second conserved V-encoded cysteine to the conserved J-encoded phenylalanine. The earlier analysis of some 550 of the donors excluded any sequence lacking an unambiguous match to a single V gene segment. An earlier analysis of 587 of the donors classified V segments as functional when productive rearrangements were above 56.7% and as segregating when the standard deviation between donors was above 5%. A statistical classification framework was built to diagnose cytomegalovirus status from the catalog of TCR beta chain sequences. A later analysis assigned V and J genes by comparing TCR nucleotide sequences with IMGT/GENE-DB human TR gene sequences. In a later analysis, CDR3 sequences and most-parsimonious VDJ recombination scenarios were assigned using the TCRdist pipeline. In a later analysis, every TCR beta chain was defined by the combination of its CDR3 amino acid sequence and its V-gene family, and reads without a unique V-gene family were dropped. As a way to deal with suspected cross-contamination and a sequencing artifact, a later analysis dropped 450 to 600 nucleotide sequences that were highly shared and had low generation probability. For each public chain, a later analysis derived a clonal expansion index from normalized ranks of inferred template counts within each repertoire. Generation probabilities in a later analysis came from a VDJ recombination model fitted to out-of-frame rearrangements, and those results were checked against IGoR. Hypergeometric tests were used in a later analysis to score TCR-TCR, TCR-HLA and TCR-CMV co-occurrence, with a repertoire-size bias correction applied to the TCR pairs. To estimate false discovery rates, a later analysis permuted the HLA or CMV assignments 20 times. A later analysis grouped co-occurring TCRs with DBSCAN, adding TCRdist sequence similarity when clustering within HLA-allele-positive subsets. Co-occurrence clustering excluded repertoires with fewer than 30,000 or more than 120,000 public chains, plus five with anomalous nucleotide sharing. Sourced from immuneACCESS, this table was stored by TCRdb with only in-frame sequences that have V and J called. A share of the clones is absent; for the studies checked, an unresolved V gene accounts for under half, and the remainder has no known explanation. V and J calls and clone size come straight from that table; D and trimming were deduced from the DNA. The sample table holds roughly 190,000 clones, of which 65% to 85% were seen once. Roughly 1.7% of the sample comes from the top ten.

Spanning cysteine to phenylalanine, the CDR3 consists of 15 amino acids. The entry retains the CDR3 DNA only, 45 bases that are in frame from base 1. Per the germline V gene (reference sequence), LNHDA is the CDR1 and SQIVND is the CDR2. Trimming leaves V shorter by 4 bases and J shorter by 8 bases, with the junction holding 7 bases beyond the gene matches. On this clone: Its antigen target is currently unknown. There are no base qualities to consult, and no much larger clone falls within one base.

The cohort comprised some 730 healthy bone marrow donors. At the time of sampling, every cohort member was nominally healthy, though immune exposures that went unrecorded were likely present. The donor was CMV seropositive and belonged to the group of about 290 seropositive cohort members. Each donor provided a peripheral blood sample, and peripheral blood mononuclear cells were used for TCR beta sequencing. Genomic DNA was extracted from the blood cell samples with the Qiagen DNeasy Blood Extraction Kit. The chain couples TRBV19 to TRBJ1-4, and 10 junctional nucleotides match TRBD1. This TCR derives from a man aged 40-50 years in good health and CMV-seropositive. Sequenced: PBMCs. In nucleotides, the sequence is TGTGCCAGTAGTACAACGGGGACAGGGGCCGAAAAACTGTTTTTT. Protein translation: CASSTTGTGAEKLFF.